This record concerns one TCR beta chain sequence. Its target is not known. These data originate in a study of CD8+CD57+ T cells in acquired aplastic anemia. Overall study context: Sorted CD4+ and CD8+ cells yielded about 2.9 ug of DNA on average. Study results and caveats: Patients and controls turned out to have more than 25 CD8+ CDR3 sequences in common.

CDR1 and CDR2 (germline): SGHVS, FQNEAQ. The CDR3 is 15 amino acids. With V trimmed by 1 base and J by 1 base, 4 bases remained unmatched. Both TCR beta VDJ combination and CDR3 sequence profiling were carried out. Genomic DNA was the template for this profiling. Via MiXCR, TCRdb re-called the reads, giving one row per CDR3 protein. This table has more than 250,000 distinct CDR3 sequences, roughly half appearing once. The J gene is TRBJ2-7, the V gene TRBV7-8; the match to TRBD1 covers 7 bases. Sequenced: sorted CD4+, CD8+, or CD8+CD57+ T cells (not recorded which) from PBMCs. This TCR was recovered from a human donor with severe aplastic anemia or a healthy control (not recorded which). The chain's CDR3 is CASSLDPGQSYEQYF. The DNA for the CDR3 is TGTGCCAGCAGCTTAGATCCGGGACAGTCCTACGAGCAGTACTTC.